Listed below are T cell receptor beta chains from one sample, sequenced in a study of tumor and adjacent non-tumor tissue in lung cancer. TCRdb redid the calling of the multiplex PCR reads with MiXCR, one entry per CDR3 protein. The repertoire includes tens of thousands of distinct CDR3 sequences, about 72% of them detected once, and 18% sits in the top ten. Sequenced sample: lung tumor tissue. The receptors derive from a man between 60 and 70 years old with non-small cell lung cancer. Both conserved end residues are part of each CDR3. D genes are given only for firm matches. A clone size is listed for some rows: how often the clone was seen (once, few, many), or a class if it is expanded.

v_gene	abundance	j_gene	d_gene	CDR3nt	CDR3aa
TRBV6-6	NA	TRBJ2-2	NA	TGCGCCAGCAGTTACTCAGGACTAACGGGACAGAACACCGGGGAGCTGTTTTTT	CASSYSGLTGQNTGELFF
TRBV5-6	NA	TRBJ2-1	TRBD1	TGTGCCAGCAGCCCCGGTGAGGACAGGGGGCCCTACAATGTGCAGTTATTC	CASSPGEDRGPYNVQLF
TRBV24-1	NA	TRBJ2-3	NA	TGTGTCACCAGCGATCCTACTCCCTCCACAGATACGCAGTATTTT	CVTSDPTPSTDTQYF
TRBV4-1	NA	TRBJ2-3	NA	TGCGCCAGCAGCCAAGACACAGGGTTCTACGCAGATACGCAGTATTTT	CASSQDTGFYADTQYF
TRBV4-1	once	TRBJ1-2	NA	TGCGCCAGCAGCCAAAGAACCCATCTATGGTATGGCTATACCTTC	CASSQRTHLWYGYTF
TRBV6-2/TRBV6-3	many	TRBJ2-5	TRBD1	TGTGCCAGCAGGATACAGGGGGGTCAAGAGACCCAGTACTTC	CASRIQGGQETQYF
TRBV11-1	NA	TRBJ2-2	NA	TGTGCCAGCAGCTTAGCCAGCGGAGATACCACCGGGGAGCTGTTTTTT	CASSLASGDTTGELFF
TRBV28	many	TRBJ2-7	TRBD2	TGTGCCAGCTTACGTCTAGCGGGAGGAGGTCGCGAGCAGTACTTC	CASLRLAGGGREQYF
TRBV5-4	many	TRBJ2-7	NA	TGTGCCAGCAGCTTTACGGACAGGAGGGGCGAGCAGTACTTC	CASSFTDRRGEQYF
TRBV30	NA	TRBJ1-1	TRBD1	TGTGGCTGGCGGGACAGCAAAAGGGAAGGAGCTTTCTTT	CGWRDSKREGAFF
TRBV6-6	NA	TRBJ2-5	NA	TGTGCCAGCAGTTACTCGAAGGGCGGGGAGACCCAGTACTTC	CASSYSKGGETQYF
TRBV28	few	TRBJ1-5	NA	TGTGCCAGCAGTTTAACGTTTGTTGGTAACAATCAGCCCCAGCATTTT	CASSLTFVGNNQPQHF
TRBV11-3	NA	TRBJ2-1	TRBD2	TGTGCCAGCAGTCACGGGGCTAGCGGGAGCCATGAGCAGTTGTTC	CASSHGASGSHEQLF